This TCR beta chain was retrieved from a study of blood T cell repertoires in COVID-19. This CDR3 has 12 amino acids. V trimming: 4 bases; J trimming: 4 bases; junction bases outside the gene matches: 0. The germline gives CDR1 LGHDT, CDR2 YNNKEL (reference sequence). TCRdb's copy holds only in-frame clones and misses some; the assay was immunoSEQ multiplex PCR. The repertoire consists of some 390,000 clones, with roughly 90% occurring once and the leading ten covering about 1.7%. The material sequenced was PBMCs or T cells enriched from blood (not recorded which). This TCR was sampled from a woman younger than 45 who had recovered from COVID-19. V is TRBV3-1 (or the pseudogene TRBV3-2) and J is TRBJ1-1; 7 bases line up with TRBD1. CDR3 DNA: TGTGCCAGCAGCCGACAGGGCACTGAAGCTTTCTTT. It specifies CASSRQGTEAFF.